Listed below are T cell receptor beta chains from one sample, sequenced in a study of identical twins. TCRdb analysed the 5' RACE reads with MiXCR anew, one entry per CDR3 protein. The sample records 450,000 to 500,000 distinct CDR3 sequences, about 13% being singletons. The same data also contributed to another study, on yellow fever vaccine responses in identical twins.

Sequencing was carried out using CD4+ T cells sorted from blood. These receptor sequences come from a young woman in good health. CDR3s include the opening cysteine and the closing phenylalanine or tryptophan. Clone size is shown for a subset of rows, as once, few, many or a class of expanded clone.

size,V,J,CDR3
few,TRBV20-1,TRBJ1-1,CEIPGQGAYGAFF
-,TRBV7-6,TRBJ2-1,CASSQMRDTSGRDEQFF
many,TRBV25-1,TRBJ2-1,CASRTPAGGGTQFF
many,TRBV5-1,TRBJ2-2,CASSGGSNTGELFF
few,TRBV10-1,TRBJ1-1,CARDRDRAYTEAFF
-,TRBV7-2,TRBJ1-3,CASSLAQARNTIYF
few,TRBV12-3/TRBV12-4,TRBJ2-2,CASSLGNDGATGELFF
-,TRBV27,TRBJ2-1,CASSRERNEQFF
few,TRBV6-5,TRBJ1-1,CASSYGTGPNTEAFF
-,TRBV19,TRBJ2-3,CASSTGQGPTDTQYF
many,TRBV7-2,TRBJ1-2,CASSFRTEDGYTF
few,TRBV2,TRBJ2-1,CASRQTSYNEQFF
few,TRBV24-1,TRBJ1-1,CATRSSPRSEAFF
few,TRBV20-1,TRBJ2-3,CSATRGTSNTDTQYF
-,TRBV5-1,TRBJ2-1,CASSPGRFEQFF
-,TRBV20-1,TRBJ1-4,CSADGTPNEKLFF
-,TRBV27,TRBJ1-5,CASSPSRTTPQHF
once,TRBV7-9,TRBJ1-1,CASSLGTGGAEAFF
few,TRBV5-1,TRBJ2-3,CASSAGTSLTDTQYF
few,TRBV2,TRBJ2-5,CASHPNIQETQYF
many,TRBV5-1,TRBJ2-5,CASSLTGGQETQYF
many,TRBV12-3/TRBV12-4,TRBJ1-5,CASSLRGGGNQPQHF
many,TRBV28,TRBJ1-2,CASSLPAENGYTF
many,TRBV11-3,TRBJ2-1,CASSFEDRVGEQFF
-,TRBV20-1,TRBJ1-6,CSARVGVTANSPLHF
few,TRBV4-3,TRBJ2-7,CASSRDATGASYEQYF
many,TRBV7-2,TRBJ2-1,CASSLAVGSASNEQFF
-,TRBV19,TRBJ2-3,CASSERSPDTQYF
many,TRBV7-2,TRBJ2-7,CASSGNSYEQYF
few,TRBV20-1,TRBJ2-3,CSSSGRDIVDTQYF
-,TRBV5-1,TRBJ1-1,CASSFRQTTEAFF
-,TRBV11-2,TRBJ2-3,CASSYRAGTSTDTQYF
many,TRBV5-8,TRBJ2-3,CASGLAGGPTDTQYF